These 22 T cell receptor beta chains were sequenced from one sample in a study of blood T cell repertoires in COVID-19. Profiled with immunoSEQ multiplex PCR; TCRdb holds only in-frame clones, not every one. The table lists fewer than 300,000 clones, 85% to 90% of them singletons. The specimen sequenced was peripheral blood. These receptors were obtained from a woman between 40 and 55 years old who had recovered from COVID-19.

The CDR3 DNA reads as TGTGCCACCAGTGATTTACCGGGACAGGGGGGGGAAAAACTGTTTTTT. Translating it yields CATSDLPGQGGEKLFF. The V and J genes are TRBV24-1 and TRBJ1-4; 11 nucleotides line up with TRBD1. Looked up from germline, CDR1 is KGHDR and CDR2 is SFDVKD. The CDR3 is 16 residues long. Losses at the gene ends were 1 base for V and 8 bases for J; bases not matched to a gene: 5.

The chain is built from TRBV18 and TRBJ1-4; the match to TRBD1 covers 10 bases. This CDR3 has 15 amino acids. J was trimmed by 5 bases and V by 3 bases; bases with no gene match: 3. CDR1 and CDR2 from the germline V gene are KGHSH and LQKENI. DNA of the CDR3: TGTGCCAGCTCACCCGGGACAGGGGCAAATGAAAAACTGTTTTTT. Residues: CASSPGTGANEKLFF.

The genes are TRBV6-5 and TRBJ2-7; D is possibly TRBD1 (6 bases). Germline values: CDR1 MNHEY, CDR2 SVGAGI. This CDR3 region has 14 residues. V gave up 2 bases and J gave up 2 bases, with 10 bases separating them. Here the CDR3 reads CASSYGGGPYEQYF. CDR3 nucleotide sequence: TGTGCCAGCAGTTACGGGGGCGGACCCTACGAGCAGTACTTC.

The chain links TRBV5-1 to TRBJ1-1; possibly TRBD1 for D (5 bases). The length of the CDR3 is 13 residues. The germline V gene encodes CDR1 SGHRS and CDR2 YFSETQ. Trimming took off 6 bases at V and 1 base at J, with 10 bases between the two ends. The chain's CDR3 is CASTTGGNTEAFF. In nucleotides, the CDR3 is TGCGCCAGCACCACGGGGGGGAACACTGAAGCTTTCTTT.

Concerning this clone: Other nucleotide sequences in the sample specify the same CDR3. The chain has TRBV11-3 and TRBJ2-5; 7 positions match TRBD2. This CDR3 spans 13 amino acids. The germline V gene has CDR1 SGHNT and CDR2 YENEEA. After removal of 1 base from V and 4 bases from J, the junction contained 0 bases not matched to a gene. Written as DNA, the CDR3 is TGTGCCAGCAGCTTAGCGGGGGGAGAGACCCAGTACTTC. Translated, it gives CASSLAGGETQYF. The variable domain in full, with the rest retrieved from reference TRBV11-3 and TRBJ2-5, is EAGVVQSPRYKIIEKKQPVAFWCNPISGHNTLYWYLQNLGQGPELLIRYENEEAVDDSQLPKDRFSAERLKGVDSTLKIQPAELGDSAVYLCASSLAGGETQYFGPGTRLLVL.

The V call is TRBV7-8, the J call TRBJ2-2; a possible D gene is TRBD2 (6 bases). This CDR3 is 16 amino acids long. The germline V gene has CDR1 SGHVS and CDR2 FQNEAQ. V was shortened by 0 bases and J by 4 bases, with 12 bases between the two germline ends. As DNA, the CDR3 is TGTGCCAGCAGCTTAGCTATGGGACTTCCCACCGGGGAGCTGTTTTTT. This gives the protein CASSLAMGLPTGELFF.

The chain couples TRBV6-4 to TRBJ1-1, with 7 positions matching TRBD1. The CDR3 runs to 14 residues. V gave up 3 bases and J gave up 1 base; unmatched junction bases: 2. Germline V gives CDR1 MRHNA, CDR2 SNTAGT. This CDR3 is CASSENRGNTEAFF. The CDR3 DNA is TGTGCCAGCAGTGAGAACAGGGGGAACACTGAAGCTTTCTTT.

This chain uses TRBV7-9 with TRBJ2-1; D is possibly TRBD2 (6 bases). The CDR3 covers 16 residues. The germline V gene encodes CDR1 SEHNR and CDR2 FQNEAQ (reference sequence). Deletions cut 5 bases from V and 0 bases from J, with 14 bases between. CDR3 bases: TGTGCCAGCAGCCGCCGACTAGGCGGCTCCTACAATGAGCAGTTCTTC. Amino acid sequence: CASSRRLGGSYNEQFF.

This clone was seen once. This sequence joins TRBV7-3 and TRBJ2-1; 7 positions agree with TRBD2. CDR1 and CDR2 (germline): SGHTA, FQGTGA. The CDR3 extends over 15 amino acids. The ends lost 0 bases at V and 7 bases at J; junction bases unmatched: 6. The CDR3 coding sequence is TGTGCCAGCAGCTTAACCAGCGGGATTGCGAATGAGCAGTTCTTC. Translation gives CASSLTSGIANEQFF.

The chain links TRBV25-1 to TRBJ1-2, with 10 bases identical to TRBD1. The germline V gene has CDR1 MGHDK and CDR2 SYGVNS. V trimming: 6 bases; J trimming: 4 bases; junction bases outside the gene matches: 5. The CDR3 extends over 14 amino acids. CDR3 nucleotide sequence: TGTGCCAGCAGCAGACAGGGGGCTGGCTATGGCTACACCTTC. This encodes CASSRQGAGYGYTF.

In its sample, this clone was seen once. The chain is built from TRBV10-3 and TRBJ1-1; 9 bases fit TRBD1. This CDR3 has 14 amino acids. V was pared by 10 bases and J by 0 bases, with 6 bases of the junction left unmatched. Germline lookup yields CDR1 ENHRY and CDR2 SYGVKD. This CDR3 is CASLGTGLNTEAFF. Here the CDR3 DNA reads TGTGCCAGCTTGGGGACAGGGTTGAACACTGAAGCTTTCTTT.

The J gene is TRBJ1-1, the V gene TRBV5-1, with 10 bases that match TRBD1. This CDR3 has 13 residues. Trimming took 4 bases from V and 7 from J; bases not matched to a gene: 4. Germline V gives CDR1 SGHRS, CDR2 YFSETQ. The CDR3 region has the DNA TGCGCCAGCAGCAGACAGGGGGCTGATGAAGCTTTCTTT. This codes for CASSRQGADEAFF.

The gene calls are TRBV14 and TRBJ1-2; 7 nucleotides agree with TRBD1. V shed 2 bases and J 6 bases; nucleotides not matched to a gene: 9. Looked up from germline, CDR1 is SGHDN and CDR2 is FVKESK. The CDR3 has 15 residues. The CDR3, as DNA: TGTGCCAGCAGCCAACGCCAGGGGACAGTGCATGGCTACACCTTC. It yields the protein CASSQRQGTVHGYTF. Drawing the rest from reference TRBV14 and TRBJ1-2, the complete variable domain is EAGVTQFPSHSVIEKGQTVTLRCDPISGHDNLYWYRRVMGKEIKFLLHFVKESKQDESGMPNNRFLAERTGGTYSTLKVQPAELEDSGVYFCASSQRQGTVHGYTFGSGTRLTVV.

The CDR3 coding sequence is TGTGCCAGCAGCTCCGCGACTAGCGGGAACTACAATGAGCAGTTCTTC. Translating it yields CASSSATSGNYNEQFF. This chain uses TRBV7-3 with TRBJ2-1; 11 bases line up with TRBD2. Trimming removed 4 bases from V and 3 bases from J; junction bases left unmatched: 5. This CDR3 has 16 amino acids. CDR1 and CDR2 from the germline V gene are SGHTA and FQGTGA.

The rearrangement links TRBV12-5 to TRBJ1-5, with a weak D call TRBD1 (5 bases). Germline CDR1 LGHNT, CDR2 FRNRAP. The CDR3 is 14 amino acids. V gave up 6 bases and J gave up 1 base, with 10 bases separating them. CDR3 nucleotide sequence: TGTGCTAGTGGCCGGGGGGGGAGCAATCAGCCCCAGCATTTT. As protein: CASGRGGSNQPQHF.

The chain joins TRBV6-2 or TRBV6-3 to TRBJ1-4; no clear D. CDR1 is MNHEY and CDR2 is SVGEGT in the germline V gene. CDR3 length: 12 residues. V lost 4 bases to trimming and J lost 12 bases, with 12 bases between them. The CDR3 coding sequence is TGTGCCAGCAGTTCCCTCCCGGGAGAACTGTTTTTT. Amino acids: CASSSLPGELFF.

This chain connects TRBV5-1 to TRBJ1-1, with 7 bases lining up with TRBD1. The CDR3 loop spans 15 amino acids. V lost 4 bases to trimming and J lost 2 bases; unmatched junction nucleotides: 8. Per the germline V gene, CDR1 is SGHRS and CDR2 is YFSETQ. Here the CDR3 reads CASSAKTGTNTEAFF. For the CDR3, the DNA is TGCGCCAGCAGCGCGAAGACAGGGACTAACACTGAAGCTTTCTTT.

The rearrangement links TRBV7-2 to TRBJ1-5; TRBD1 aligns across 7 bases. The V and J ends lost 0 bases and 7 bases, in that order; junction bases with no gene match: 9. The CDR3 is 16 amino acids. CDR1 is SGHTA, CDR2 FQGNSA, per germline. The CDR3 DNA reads TGTGCCAGCAGCTTAGCGGGTTCTCCAGGGGGGCAGCCCCAGCATTTT. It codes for CASSLAGSPGGQPQHF.

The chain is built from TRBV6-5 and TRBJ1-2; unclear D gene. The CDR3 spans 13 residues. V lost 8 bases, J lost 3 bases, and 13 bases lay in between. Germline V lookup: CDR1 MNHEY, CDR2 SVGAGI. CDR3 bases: TGTGCCAGCCGAGGAGGAGCGGACTATGGCTACACCTTC. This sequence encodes CASRGGADYGYTF.

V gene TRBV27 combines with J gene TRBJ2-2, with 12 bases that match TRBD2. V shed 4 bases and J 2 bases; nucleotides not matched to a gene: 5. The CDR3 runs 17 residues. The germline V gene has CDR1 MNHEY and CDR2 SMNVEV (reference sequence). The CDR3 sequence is CASSSWTSGANTGELFF. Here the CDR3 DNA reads TGTGCCAGCAGTTCCTGGACTAGCGGGGCTAACACCGGGGAGCTGTTTTTT.

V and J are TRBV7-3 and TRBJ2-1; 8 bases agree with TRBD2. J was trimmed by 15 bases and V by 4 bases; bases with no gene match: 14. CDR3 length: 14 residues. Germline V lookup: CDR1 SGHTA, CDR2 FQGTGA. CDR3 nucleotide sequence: TGTGCCAGCAGCTCCGGTCAACTAGCGGCAGGACGGTTCTTC. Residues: CASSSGQLAAGRFF.

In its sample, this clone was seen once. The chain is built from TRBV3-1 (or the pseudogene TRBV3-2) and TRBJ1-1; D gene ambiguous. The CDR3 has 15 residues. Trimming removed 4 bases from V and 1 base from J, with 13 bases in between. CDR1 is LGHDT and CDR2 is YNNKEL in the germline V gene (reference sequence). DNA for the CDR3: TGTGCCAGCAGCCCCGACGGGGTGGCGAACACTGAAGCTTTCTTT. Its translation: CASSPDGVANTEAFF.